A selection of T cell receptor beta chains follows, all from one sample in a study of blood T cell repertoires in COVID-19. Produced via immunoSEQ multiplex PCR; TCRdb's table is partial and in-frame only. Among approximately 240,000 clones listed, roughly 82% were seen once. The specimen was peripheral blood. The origin of the receptors is an elderly woman with active or convalescent COVID-19. Each CDR3 is given with its conserved first and last residue. The D gene is left open where the match is weak. The size of a clone is reported for some rows only, either as once, few or many, or as a class for expanded clones.

V	size	D	J	length	DNA	CDR3
TRBV4-2	-	TRBD1	TRBJ1-4	15	TGTGCCAGCAGCCAAGGGACAGGCTTCGGGGAAAAACTGTTTTTT	CASSQGTGFGEKLFF
TRBV19	-	TRBD2	TRBJ2-7	15	TGTGCCAGTAGTACTGGGGCGGGAGCCGCCATCGAGCAGTACTTC	CASSTGAGAAIEQYF
TRBV16	-	TRBD1	TRBJ1-3	16	TGTGCCAGCAGCCTGTCACAGACAGGGGCTAGAAACACCATATATTTT	CASSLSQTGARNTIYF
TRBV5-1	-	TRBD1	TRBJ2-7	14	TGCGCCAGCAGCTTGGACAGGGGGCGCTACGAGCAGTACTTC	CASSLDRGRYEQYF
TRBV28	-	TRBD2	TRBJ2-3	16	TGTGCCAGCAGCTCCGCGGGGCTAGCGGGGACAGATACGCAGTATTTT	CASSSAGLAGTDTQYF
TRBV19	-	-	TRBJ1-5	14	TGTGCCAGTAGTATTTGGACAACCAATCAGCCCCAGCATTTT	CASSIWTTNQPQHF
TRBV29-1	-	-	TRBJ1-6	13	TGCAGCGTTCGGGGGGACGTCGCTTCACCCCTCCACTTT	CSVRGDVASPLHF
TRBV28	-	-	TRBJ1-2	13	TGTGCCAGCAGTGCCCCCAACGAGAGGGGCTACACCTTC	CASSAPNERGYTF
TRBV4-2	-	-	TRBJ1-1	15	TGTGCCAGCAGCCCACGACTTGGAGGGGACACTGAAGCTTTCTTT	CASSPRLGGDTEAFF
TRBV27	-	TRBD1	TRBJ2-7	15	TGTGCCAGCAGTTTATCCCGGGACAGGGTTTACGAGCAGTACTTC	CASSLSRDRVYEQYF
TRBV5-1	-	-	TRBJ1-1	13	TGCGCCAGCAGCTCTACAGAGAACACTGAAGCTTTCTTT	CASSSTENTEAFF
TRBV28	-	-	TRBJ1-3	21	TGTGCCAGCAGTTTATTTCTGAGGGGGACCCCTCGGGGTCATTCTGGAAACACCATATATTTT	CASSLFLRGTPRGHSGNTIYF
TRBV19	-	TRBD1	TRBJ2-6	15	TGTGCCAGTAGCGACAGGGCCCCTGGGGCCAACGTCCTGACTTTC	CASSDRAPGANVLTF
TRBV19	-	-	TRBJ2-1	15	TGTGCCAGTAGTATTGGGGCAGGCGCCTACAATGAGCAGTTCTTC	CASSIGAGAYNEQFF
TRBV6-5	-	TRBD1	TRBJ1-1	14	TGTGCCAGCAGATCAGGGGGCGGGAACACTGAAGCTTTCTTT	CASRSGGGNTEAFF
TRBV3-1/TRBV3-2	once	TRBD1	TRBJ1-1	15	TGTGCCAGCAGCCAGGACGGACAGGGTGACACTGAAGCTTTCTTT	CASSQDGQGDTEAFF
TRBV27	-	-	TRBJ1-6	15	TGTGCCAGCAGTTTAGTAGGCCGGGGTTATTCACCCCTCCACTTT	CASSLVGRGYSPLHF
TRBV5-1	-	TRBD1	TRBJ1-6	15	TGCGCCAGCAGCCAAGGGACAGGGAAGGTATCACCCCTCCACTTT	CASSQGTGKVSPLHF
TRBV7-9	-	TRBD1	TRBJ2-6	18	TGTGCCAGCAGCTTAGTCCCGGGACAGACCTCTGGGGCCAACGTCCTGACTTTC	CASSLVPGQTSGANVLTF
TRBV5-1	-	-	TRBJ2-3	15	TGCGCCAGCAGCTTTGGAGGCGGTCACACAGATACGCAGTATTTT	CASSFGGGHTDTQYF
TRBV5-1	-	-	TRBJ2-5	18	TGCGCCAGCAGCTTGATGGGGCTAACGCTGGGGATTGGGGAGACCCAGTACTTC	CASSLMGLTLGIGETQYF
TRBV5-1	-	-	TRBJ1-1	13	TGCGCCAGCAGCTGGGCTCCGAACACTGAAGCTTTCTTT	CASSWAPNTEAFF
TRBV5-1	-	-	TRBJ1-3	13	TGCGCCAGCAGCTTAGGGGGTGGAAACACCATATATTTT	CASSLGGGNTIYF
TRBV5-1	-	-	TRBJ2-3	15	TGCGCCAGCAGCTTGGCGGAGGTCGGGACAGATACGCAGTATTTT	CASSLAEVGTDTQYF
TRBV29-1	once	-	TRBJ1-2	12	TGCAGCGTTTTAACAGGGTACTATGGCTACACCTTC	CSVLTGYYGYTF
TRBV19	few	TRBD1	TRBJ2-2	15	TGTGCCAGTAGGCCTCCGGGACAGGGACCCGGGGAGCTGTTTTTT	CASRPPGQGPGELFF
TRBV7-8	-	TRBD1	TRBJ1-6	15	TGTGCCAGCAGCTTAGGGACAGGCGTCAATTCACCCCTCCACTTT	CASSLGTGVNSPLHF
TRBV18	once	TRBD1	TRBJ1-1	14	TGTGCCAGCTCACCGGGACAGGGGGTCACTGAAGCTTTCTTT	CASSPGQGVTEAFF
TRBV12-3/TRBV12-4	-	TRBD1	TRBJ1-2	13	TGTGCCAGCAGTCCCCGGGACAGGGCTGGCTACACCTTC	CASSPRDRAGYTF
TRBV4-2	-	-	TRBJ1-1	16	TGTGCCAGCAGCCAAGAACCCGGCGGGATGAACACTGAAGCTTTCTTT	CASSQEPGGMNTEAFF
TRBV5-1	-	TRBD2	TRBJ2-2	16	TGCGCCAGCAGCTTGGATGTAGCGGGGAACACCGGGGAGCTGTTTTTT	CASSLDVAGNTGELFF
TRBV3-1/TRBV3-2	-	TRBD2	TRBJ2-7	12	TGTGCCAGCACCTTGGGAGGGCGCGAGCAGTACTTC	CASTLGGREQYF
TRBV28	few	-	TRBJ1-3	13	TGTGCCAGCAGTACGGGAGCCGGAAACACCATATATTTT	CASSTGAGNTIYF
TRBV4-1	-	TRBD2	TRBJ2-2	19	TGCGCCAGCAGCCAAGGCGGCGCTAGCGGGAGGACCAACACCGGGGAGCTGTTTTTT	CASSQGGASGRTNTGELFF
TRBV4-2	-	-	TRBJ1-1	17	TGTGCCAGCAGCGGGACCGGAGGGGCCTTTGCGAACACTGAAGCTTTCTTT	CASSGTGGAFANTEAFF
TRBV5-1	-	TRBD2	TRBJ2-3	16	TGCGCCAGCAGCGCGGGACTAGCGGGAGGGACAGATACGCAGTATTTT	CASSAGLAGGTDTQYF
TRBV9	-	TRBD1	TRBJ1-2	14	TGTGCCAGCAGCGTCCGGGACAGCCTACGTGGCTACACCTTC	CASSVRDSLRGYTF
TRBV5-6	once	-	TRBJ2-5	14	TGTGCCAGCAGCCTTTATGACAGCCAAGAGACCCAGTACTTC	CASSLYDSQETQYF
TRBV3-1/TRBV3-2	few	TRBD1	TRBJ1-3	16	TGTGCCAGCAGCCAAATCGGACAGGGTGCAGGAAACACCATATATTTT	CASSQIGQGAGNTIYF
TRBV7-9	-	TRBD2	TRBJ2-1	16	TGTGCCAGCAGCATGGGACTAGCGGTAGGATACAATGAGCAGTTCTTC	CASSMGLAVGYNEQFF
TRBV30	-	TRBD1	TRBJ1-2	13	TGTGCCTGGAGAGGACAGGGACAGACCGGCTACACCTTC	CAWRGQGQTGYTF
TRBV5-1	-	-	TRBJ1-4	13	TGCGCCAGCAGCCTCGACAGGATAGAAAAACTGTTTTTT	CASSLDRIEKLFF
TRBV24-1	-	-	TRBJ2-1	17	TGTGCCACCAGTGATCCGGGACATACGAGCTCCTACAATGAGCAGTTCTTC	CATSDPGHTSSYNEQFF
TRBV7-9	-	-	TRBJ2-2	14	TGTGCCAGCAGGGGCGCGGGGTACACCGGGGAGCTGTTTTTT	CASRGAGYTGELFF
TRBV28	-	-	TRBJ2-2	15	TGTGCCAGCAGTTTATCCTCGCGTATCACCGGGGAGCTGTTTTTT	CASSLSSRITGELFF
TRBV24-1	-	TRBD1	TRBJ2-2	17	TGTGCCACCAGTGATTGGGACAGGGGCACGAACACCGGGGAGCTGTTTTTT	CATSDWDRGTNTGELFF
TRBV27	-	-	TRBJ1-5	13	TGTGCCAGCAGTCAGGGGTGGTATCAGCCCCAGCATTTT	CASSQGWYQPQHF
TRBV28	-	TRBD2	TRBJ2-3	16	TGTGCCAGCAGTTTAAATAGCGGGGCTAGCACAGATACGCAGTATTTT	CASSLNSGASTDTQYF
TRBV5-1	-	TRBD1	TRBJ2-7	16	TGCGCCAGCAGCTTGAGGACAGGGGAAGGCTCCTACGAGCAGTACTTC	CASSLRTGEGSYEQYF
TRBV18	-	TRBD1	TRBJ1-1	15	TGTGCCAGCTCACTAACGGACAGGGCCGGGACTGAAGCTTTCTTT	CASSLTDRAGTEAFF
TRBV6-5	-	-	TRBJ1-1	15	TGTGCCAGCAGTTTTAACCACGGACAGAACACTGAAGCTTTCTTT	CASSFNHGQNTEAFF
TRBV10-3	-	TRBD1	TRBJ2-7	16	TGTGCCATCAGTGGCGGTTCGGGACAGGGAACCTACGAGCAGTACTTC	CAISGGSGQGTYEQYF